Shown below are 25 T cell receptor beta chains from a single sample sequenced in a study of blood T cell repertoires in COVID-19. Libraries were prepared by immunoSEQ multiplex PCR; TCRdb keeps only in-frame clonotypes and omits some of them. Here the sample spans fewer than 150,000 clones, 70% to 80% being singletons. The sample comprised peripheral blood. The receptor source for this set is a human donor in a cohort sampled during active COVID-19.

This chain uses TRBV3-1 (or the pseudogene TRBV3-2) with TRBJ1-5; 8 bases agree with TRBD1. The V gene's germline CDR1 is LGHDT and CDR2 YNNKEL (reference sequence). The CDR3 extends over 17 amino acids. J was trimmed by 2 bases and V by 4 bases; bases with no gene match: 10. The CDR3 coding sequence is TGTGCCAGCAGCCCGAACCCCGGGACAGGTGGCAATCAGCCCCAGCATTTT. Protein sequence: CASSPNPGTGGNQPQHF.

Written as DNA, the CDR3 is TGTGCCAGTAGTAGGTCAGGGGTTGGAAACACCATATATTTT. Protein product: CASSRSGVGNTIYF. V gene TRBV19 combines with J gene TRBJ1-3, with D perhaps TRBD1 (6 bases). The CDR3 is 14 residues long. The V and J ends lost 4 bases and 3 bases respectively, with 10 bases between them. Germline V lookup: CDR1 LNHDA, CDR2 SQIVND (reference sequence).

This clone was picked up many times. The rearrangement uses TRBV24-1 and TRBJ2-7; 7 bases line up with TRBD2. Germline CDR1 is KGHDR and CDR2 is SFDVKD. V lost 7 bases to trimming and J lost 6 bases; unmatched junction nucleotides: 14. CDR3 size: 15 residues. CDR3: CATRGDRGGECEQYF. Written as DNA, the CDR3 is TGTGCCACCAGAGGGGACCGGGGAGGGGAATGCGAGCAGTACTTC.

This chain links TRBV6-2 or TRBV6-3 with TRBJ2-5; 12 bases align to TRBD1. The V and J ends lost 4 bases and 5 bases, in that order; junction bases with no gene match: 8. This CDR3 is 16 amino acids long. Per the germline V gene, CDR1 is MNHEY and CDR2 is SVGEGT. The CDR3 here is CASSSPGQGAGETQYF. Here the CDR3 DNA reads TGTGCCAGCAGTTCCCCGGGACAGGGGGCTGGGGAGACCCAGTACTTC.

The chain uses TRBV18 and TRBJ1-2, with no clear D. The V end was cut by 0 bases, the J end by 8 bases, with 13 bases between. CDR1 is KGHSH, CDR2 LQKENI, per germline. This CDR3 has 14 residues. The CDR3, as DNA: TGTGCCAGCTCACCACCTAACCGGGATCCAGGCTACACCTTC. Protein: CASSPPNRDPGYTF.

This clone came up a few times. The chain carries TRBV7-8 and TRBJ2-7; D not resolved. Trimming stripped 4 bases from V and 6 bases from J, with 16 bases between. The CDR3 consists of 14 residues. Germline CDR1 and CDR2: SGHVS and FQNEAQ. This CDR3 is CASSSRQGFGEQYF. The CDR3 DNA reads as TGTGCCAGCAGCTCCCGACAAGGTTTTGGCGAGCAGTACTTC.

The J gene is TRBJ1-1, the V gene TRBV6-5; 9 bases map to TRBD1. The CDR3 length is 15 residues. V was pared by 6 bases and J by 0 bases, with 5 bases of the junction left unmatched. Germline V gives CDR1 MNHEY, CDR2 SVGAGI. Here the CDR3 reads CASRPTGGMNTEAFF. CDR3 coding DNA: TGTGCCAGCAGACCCACAGGGGGCATGAACACTGAAGCTTTCTTT.

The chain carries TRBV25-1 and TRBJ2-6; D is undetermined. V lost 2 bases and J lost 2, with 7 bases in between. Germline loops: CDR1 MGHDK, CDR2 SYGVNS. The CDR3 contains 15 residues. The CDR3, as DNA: TGTGCCAGCAGTGAAGTCCGGGCTGGGGCCAACGTCCTGACTTTC. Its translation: CASSEVRAGANVLTF.

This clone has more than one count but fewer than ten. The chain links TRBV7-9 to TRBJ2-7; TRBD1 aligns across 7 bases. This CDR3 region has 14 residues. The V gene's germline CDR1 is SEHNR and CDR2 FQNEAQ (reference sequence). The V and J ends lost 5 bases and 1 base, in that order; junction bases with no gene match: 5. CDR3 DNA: TGTGCCAGCAGCCCGGGACAGCCATCCTACGAGCAGTACTTC. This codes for CASSPGQPSYEQYF.

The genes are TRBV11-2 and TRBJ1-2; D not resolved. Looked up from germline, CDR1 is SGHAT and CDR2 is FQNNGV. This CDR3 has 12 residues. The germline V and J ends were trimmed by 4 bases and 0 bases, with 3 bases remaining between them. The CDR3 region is CASSSSNYGYTF. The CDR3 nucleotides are TGTGCCAGCAGCTCATCTAACTATGGCTACACCTTC.

The chain's CDR3 is CASRGTENTEAFF. The CDR3 DNA sequence: TGTGCCAGCAGAGGGACAGAGAACACTGAAGCTTTCTTT. V gene TRBV25-1 combines with J gene TRBJ1-1, with TRBD1 identical over 7 bases. Trimming removed 6 bases from V and 1 base from J; junction bases left unmatched: 2. The CDR3 spans 13 residues. The germline gives CDR1 MGHDK, CDR2 SYGVNS. Full variable domain (missing parts from reference TRBV25-1 and TRBJ1-1): EADIYQTPRYLVIGTGKKITLECSQTMGHDKMYWYQQDPGMELHLIHYSYGVNSTEKGDLSSESTVSRIRTEHFPLTLESARPSHTSQYLCASRGTENTEAFFGQGTRLTVV.

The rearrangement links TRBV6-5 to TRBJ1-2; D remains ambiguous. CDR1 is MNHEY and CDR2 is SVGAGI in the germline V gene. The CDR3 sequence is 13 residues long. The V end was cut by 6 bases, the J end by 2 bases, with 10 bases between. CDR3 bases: TGTGCCAGCAGCAGATCCCAGAACTATGGCTACACCTTC. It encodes CASSRSQNYGYTF.

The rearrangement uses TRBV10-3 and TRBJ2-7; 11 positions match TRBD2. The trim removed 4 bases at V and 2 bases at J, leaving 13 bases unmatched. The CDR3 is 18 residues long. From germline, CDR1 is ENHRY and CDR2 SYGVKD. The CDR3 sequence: CAISGGYSGGVKPYEQYF. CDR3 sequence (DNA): TGTGCCATCAGTGGAGGGTATAGCGGGGGGGTAAAACCCTACGAGCAGTACTTC.

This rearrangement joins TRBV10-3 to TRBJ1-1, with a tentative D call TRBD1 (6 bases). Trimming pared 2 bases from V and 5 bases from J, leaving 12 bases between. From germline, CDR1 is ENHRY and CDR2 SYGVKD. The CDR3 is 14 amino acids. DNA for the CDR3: TGTGCCATCAGTGAGGAGGGGGGGAGGACTGAAGCTTTCTTT. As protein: CAISEEGGRTEAFF.

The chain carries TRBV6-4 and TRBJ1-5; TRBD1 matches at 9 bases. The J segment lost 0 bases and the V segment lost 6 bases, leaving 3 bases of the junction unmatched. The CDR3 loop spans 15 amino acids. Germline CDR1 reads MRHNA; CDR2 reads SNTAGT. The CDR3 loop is CASRGDRVSNQPQHF. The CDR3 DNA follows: TGTGCCAGCAGGGGGGACAGGGTTAGCAATCAGCCCCAGCATTTT.

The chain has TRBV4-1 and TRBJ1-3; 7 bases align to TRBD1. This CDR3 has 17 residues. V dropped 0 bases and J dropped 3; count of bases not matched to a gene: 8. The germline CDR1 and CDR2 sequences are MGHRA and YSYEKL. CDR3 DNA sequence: TGCGCCAGCAGCCAAGAAGCTAGGGGGCTCGGTGGAAACACCATATATTTT. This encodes CASSQEARGLGGNTIYF.

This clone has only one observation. The CDR3 region has the DNA TGTGCCAGCAGTCCGCGGACAGGGGGCGCTCAGTTTGGAAACACCATATATTTT. As protein: CASSPRTGGAQFGNTIYF. The gene calls are TRBV6-6 and TRBJ1-3; 11 bases are a match to TRBD1. Germline V gene lookup returns CDR1 MNHNY and CDR2 SVGAGI (reference sequence). Losses at the gene ends were 5 bases for V and 3 bases for J; bases not matched to a gene: 12. The CDR3 length is 18 residues.

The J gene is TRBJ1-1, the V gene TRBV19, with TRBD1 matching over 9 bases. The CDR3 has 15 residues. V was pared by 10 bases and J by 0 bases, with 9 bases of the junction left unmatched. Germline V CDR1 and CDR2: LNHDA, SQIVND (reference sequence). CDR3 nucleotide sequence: TGTGCCACGAAGCGGGACAGGGACATGAACACTGAAGCTTTCTTT. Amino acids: CATKRDRDMNTEAFF.

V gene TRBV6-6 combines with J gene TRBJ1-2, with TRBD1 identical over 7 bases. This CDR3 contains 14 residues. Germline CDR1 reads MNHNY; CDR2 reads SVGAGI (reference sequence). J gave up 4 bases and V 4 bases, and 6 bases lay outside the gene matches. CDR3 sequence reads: CASSSPTGIYGYTF. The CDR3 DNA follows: TGTGCCAGCAGTTCCCCGACAGGGATCTATGGCTACACCTTC.

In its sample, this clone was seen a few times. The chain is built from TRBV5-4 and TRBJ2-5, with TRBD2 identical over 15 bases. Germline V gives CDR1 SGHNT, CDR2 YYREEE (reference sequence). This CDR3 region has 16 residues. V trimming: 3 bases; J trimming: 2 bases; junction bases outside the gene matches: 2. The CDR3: CASSSGTSGGQETQYF. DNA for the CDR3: TGTGCCAGCAGCTCCGGGACTAGCGGGGGGCAAGAGACCCAGTACTTC.

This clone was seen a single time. The CDR3 region is CAIGGNHNYGYTF. Here the CDR3 DNA reads TGTGCCATAGGAGGGAATCATAACTATGGCTACACCTTC. The V and J genes are TRBV7-8 and TRBJ1-2; D not certain. This CDR3 spans 13 amino acids. Germline V lookup: CDR1 SGHVS, CDR2 FQNEAQ. V lost 10 bases to trimming and J lost 1 base, with 13 bases between them.

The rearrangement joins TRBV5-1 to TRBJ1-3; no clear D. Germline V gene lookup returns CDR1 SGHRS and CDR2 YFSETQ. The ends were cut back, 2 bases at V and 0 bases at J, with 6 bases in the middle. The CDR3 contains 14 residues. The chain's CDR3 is CASSFGDSGNTIYF. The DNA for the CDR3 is TGCGCCAGCAGCTTCGGAGACTCTGGAAACACCATATATTTT.

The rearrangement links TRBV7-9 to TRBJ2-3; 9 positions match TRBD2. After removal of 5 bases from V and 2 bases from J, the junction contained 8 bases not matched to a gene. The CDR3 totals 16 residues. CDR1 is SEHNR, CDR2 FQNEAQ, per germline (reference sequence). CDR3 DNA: TGTGCCAGCAGCACCGGCGGGGGGGCGTTCACAGATACGCAGTATTTT. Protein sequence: CASSTGGGAFTDTQYF.

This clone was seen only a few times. CDR3 nucleotide sequence: TGTGCCAGCAGCAAAGCGCTTATTAGGCAGGGCTGCAACACCATATATTTT. Translated: CASSKALIRQGCNTIYF. The V call is TRBV21-1, the J call TRBJ1-3; the D call TRBD1 from the table was never checked on the DNA. TRBV21-1 is a known pseudogene. This CDR3 is built from 17 residues.

This CDR3 reads CASSEGAGWTPLHF. The CDR3 region has the DNA TGTGCCAGCAGTGAAGGGGCAGGATGGACACCCCTCCACTTT. The chain is built from TRBV6-1 and TRBJ1-6; D unresolved. With 1 base removed from V and 11 bases from J, the gap between germline ends came to 12 bases. The CDR3 runs 14 residues. In germline, CDR1 is MNHNS, CDR2 SASEGT.